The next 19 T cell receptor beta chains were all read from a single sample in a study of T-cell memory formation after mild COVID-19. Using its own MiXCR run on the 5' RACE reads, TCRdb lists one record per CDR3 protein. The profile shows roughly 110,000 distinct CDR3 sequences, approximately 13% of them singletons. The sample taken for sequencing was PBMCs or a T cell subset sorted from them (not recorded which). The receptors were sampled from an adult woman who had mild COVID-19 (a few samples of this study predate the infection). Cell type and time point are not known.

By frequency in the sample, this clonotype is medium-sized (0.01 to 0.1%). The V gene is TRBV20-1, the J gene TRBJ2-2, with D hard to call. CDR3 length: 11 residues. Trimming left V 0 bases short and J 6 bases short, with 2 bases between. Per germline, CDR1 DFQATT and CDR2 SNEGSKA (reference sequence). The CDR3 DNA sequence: TGCAGTGCTAGAGAAGCCGGGGAGCTGTTTTTT. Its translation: CSAREAGELFF.

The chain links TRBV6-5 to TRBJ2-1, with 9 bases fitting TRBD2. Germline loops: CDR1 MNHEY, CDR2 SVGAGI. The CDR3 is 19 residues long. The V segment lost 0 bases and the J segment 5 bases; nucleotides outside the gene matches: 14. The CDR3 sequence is CASSYSGSVAGAFHNEQFF. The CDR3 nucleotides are TGTGCCAGCAGTTACTCGGGTTCGGTAGCGGGAGCCTTCCACAATGAGCAGTTCTTC.

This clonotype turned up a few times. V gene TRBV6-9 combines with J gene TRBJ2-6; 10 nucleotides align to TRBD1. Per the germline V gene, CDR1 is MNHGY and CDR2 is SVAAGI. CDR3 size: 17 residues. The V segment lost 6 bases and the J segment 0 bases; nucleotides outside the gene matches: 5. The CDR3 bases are TGTGCCAGCAGCCCGGGACAGGGGTTCTCTGGGGCCAACGTCCTGACTTTC. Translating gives CASSPGQGFSGANVLTF.

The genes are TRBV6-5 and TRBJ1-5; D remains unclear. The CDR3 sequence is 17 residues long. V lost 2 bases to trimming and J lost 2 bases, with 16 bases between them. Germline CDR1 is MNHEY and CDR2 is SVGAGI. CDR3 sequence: CASSYNGPGLGNQPQHF. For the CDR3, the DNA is TGTGCCAGCAGTTACAACGGGCCCGGGCTTGGCAATCAGCCCCAGCATTTT.

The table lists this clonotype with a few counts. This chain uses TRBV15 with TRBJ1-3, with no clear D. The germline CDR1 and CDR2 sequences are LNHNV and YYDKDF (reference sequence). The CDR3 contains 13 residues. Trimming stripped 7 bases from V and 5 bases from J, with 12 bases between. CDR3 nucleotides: TGTGCCACCACTCCCACTGGAAGAAACACCATATATTTT. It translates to CATTPTGRNTIYF.

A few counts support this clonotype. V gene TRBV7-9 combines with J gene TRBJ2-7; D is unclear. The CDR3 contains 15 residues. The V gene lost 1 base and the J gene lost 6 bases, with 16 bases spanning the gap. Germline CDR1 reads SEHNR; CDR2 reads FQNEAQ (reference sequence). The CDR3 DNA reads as TGTGCCAGCAGCTTAGTGGCCCCCAACTTTTCCGAGCAGTACTTC. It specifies CASSLVAPNFSEQYF.

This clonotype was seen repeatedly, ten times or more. This CDR3 reads CASSVGTSGTPYEQYF. The CDR3 coding sequence is TGTGCCAGCAGCGTTGGGACTAGCGGGACCCCTTACGAGCAGTACTTC. The gene calls are TRBV7-6 and TRBJ2-7; 13 nucleotides agree with TRBD2. CDR1 is SGHVS, CDR2 FNYEAQ, per germline. Trimming took 5 bases from V and 4 from J; bases not matched to a gene: 8. The CDR3 is made up of 16 amino acids.

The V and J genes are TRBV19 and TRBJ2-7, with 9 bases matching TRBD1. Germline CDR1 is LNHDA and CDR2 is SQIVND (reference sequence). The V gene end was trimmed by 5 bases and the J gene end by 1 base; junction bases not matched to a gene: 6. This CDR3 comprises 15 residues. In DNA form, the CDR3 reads TGTGCCAGTAGTCCCGCGGGACAGGGTTCCTACGAGCAGTACTTC. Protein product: CASSPAGQGSYEQYF.

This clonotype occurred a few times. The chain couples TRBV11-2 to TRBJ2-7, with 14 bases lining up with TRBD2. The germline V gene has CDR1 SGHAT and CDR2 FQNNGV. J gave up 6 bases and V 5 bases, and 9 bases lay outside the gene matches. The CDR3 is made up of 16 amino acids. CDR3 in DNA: TGTGCCAGCAGCCCGGGACTAGCGGGAGTAATCCGCGAGCAGTACTTC. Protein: CASSPGLAGVIREQYF.

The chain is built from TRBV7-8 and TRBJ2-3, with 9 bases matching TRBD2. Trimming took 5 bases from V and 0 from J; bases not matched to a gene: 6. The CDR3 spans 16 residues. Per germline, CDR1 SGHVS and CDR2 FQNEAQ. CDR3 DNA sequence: TGTGCCAGCAGCACCCGGACTAGCGCGAGCACAGATACGCAGTATTTT. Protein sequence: CASSTRTSASTDTQYF.

CDR3 protein: CASSLGQAVTDTQYF. CDR3 DNA: TGTGCCAGCAGTCTGGGACAGGCGGTCACAGATACGCAGTATTTT. This chain joins TRBV28 and TRBJ2-3; 8 positions agree with TRBD1. In germline, CDR1 is MDHEN, CDR2 SYDVKM. The CDR3 extends over 15 amino acids. J was trimmed by 2 bases and V by 5 bases; bases with no gene match: 6. Full variable domain (outside the CDR3, taken from reference TRBV28 and TRBJ2-3): DVKVTQSSRYLVKRTGEKVFLECVQDMDHENMFWYRQDPGLGLRLIYFSYDVKMKEKGDIPEGYSVSREKKERFSLILESASTNQTSMYLCASSLGQAVTDTQYFGPGTRLTVL.

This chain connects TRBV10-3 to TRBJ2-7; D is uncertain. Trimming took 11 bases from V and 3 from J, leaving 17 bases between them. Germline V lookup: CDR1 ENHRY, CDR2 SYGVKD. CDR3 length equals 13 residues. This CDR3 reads CAAGRTGDYEQYF. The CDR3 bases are TGTGCCGCAGGACGGACGGGTGACTACGAGCAGTACTTC.

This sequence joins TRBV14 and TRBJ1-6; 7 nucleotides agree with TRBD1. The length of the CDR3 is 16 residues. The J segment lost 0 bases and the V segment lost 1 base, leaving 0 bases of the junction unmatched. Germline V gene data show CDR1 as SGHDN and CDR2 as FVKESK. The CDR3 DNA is TGTGCCAGCAGCCAAGGGGACAGCTCCTATAATTCACCCCTCCACTTT. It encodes CASSQGDSSYNSPLHF. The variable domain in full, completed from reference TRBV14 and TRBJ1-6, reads EAGVTQFPSHSVIEKGQTVTLRCDPISGHDNLYWYRRVMGKEIKFLLHFVKESKQDESGMPNNRFLAERTGGTYSTLKVQPAELEDSGVYFCASSQGDSSYNSPLHFGNGTRLTVT.

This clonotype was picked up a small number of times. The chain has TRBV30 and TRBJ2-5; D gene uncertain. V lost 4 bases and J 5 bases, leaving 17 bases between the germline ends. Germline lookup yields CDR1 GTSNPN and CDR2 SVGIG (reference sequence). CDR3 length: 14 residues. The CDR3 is CAWTSPVGQETQYF. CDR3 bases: TGTGCCTGGACATCCCCAGTGGGCCAGGAGACCCAGTACTTC.

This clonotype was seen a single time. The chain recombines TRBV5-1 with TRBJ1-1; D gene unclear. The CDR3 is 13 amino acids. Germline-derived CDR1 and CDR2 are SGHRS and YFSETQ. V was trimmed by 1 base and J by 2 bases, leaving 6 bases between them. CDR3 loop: CASSLWYNTEAFF. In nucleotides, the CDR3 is TGCGCCAGCAGCTTGTGGTATAACACTGAAGCTTTCTTT.

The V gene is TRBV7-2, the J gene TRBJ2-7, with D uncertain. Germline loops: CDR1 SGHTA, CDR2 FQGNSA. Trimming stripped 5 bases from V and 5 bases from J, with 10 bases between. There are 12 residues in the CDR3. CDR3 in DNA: TGTGCCAGCAGCCCTCCGAGCCACGAGCAGTACTTC. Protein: CASSPPSHEQYF.

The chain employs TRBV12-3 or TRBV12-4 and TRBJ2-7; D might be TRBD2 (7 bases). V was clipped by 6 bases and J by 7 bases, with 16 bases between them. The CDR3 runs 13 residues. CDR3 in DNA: TGTGCCAGCAGACCCGAGGGGGGGCGGGAGCAGTACTTC. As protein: CASRPEGGREQYF.

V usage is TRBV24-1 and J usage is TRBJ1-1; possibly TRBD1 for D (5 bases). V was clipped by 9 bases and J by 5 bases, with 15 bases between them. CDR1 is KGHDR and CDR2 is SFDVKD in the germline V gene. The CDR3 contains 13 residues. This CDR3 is CATSQGVGTEAFF. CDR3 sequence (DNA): TGTGCCACCTCACAAGGGGTGGGAACTGAAGCTTTCTTT.

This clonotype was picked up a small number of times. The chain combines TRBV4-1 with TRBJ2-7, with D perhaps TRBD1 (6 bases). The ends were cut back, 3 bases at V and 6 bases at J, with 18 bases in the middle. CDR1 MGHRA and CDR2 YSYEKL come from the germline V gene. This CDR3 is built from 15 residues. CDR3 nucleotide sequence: TGCGCCAGCAGCCATCTTGGGGGCACCAACTCCGAGCAGTACTTC. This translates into CASSHLGGTNSEQYF.